The 31 T cell receptor beta chains listed next were all sequenced from one sample in a study of blood T cell repertoires in COVID-19. Method: immunoSEQ multiplex PCR; TCRdb's copy keeps in-frame clones and lacks some. The sample lists tens of thousands of clones, 65% to 90% seen once, with over 40% in the top ten. The specimen was peripheral blood. Receptors were obtained from a man older than 75 with acute or convalescent COVID-19.

This chain joins TRBV2 and TRBJ1-4; D unclear. There are 13 residues in the CDR3. CDR1 is SNHLY and CDR2 is FYNNEI in the germline V gene. The V end was cut by 8 bases, the J end by 2 bases, with 9 bases between. In DNA form, the CDR3 reads TGTGCCAGCGGCGGGCGGACTAATGAAAAACTGTTTTTT. The encoded protein is CASGGRTNEKLFF.

This clone was detected once. This sequence joins TRBV7-9 and TRBJ1-1; D gene unclear. The CDR3 has 14 residues. Per the germline V gene, CDR1 is SEHNR and CDR2 is FQNEAQ (reference sequence). V was shortened by 1 base and J by 4 bases, with 10 bases between the two germline ends. The CDR3 here is CASSLVRLSTEAFF. The DNA for the CDR3 is TGTGCCAGCAGCTTAGTCAGATTAAGCACTGAAGCTTTCTTT. Full variable domain (remainder filled in from reference TRBV7-9 and TRBJ1-1): DTGVSQNPRHKITKRGQNVTFRCDPISEHNRLYWYRQTLGQGPEFLTYFQNEAQLEKSRLLSDRFSAERPKGSFSTLEIQRTEQGDSAMYLCASSLVRLSTEAFFGQGTRLTVV.

CDR3 region: CASSQGWGVREKLFF. The CDR3 nucleotides read TGTGCCAGCAGCCAAGGGTGGGGGGTCCGAGAAAAACTGTTTTTT. The rearrangement uses TRBV3-1 (or the pseudogene TRBV3-2) and TRBJ1-4, with a possible D match to TRBD1 (5 bases). Germline V gives CDR1 LGHDT, CDR2 YNNKEL (reference sequence). CDR3 length: 15 amino acids. V was pared by 1 base and J by 8 bases, with 14 bases between.

This clone was detected a few times. This chain uses TRBV27 with TRBJ1-1; D is unresolved. V lost 4 bases and J lost 1, with 7 bases in between. This CDR3 has 13 residues. Germline CDR1 and CDR2: MNHEY and SMNVEV (reference sequence). The CDR3 protein is CASSYRGNTEAFF. The CDR3 nucleotides are TGTGCCAGCAGTTATCGGGGGAACACTGAAGCTTTCTTT.

This chain links TRBV14 with TRBJ1-2; D possibly corresponds to TRBD1 (5 bases). This CDR3 region has 18 residues. Germline V CDR1 and CDR2: SGHDN, FVKESK. V lost 0 bases to trimming and J lost 0 bases, with 17 bases between them. CDR3 bases: TGTGCCAGCAGCCAAGATCGAGCAGGGAACTTAGCTAACTATGGCTACACCTTC. This translates into CASSQDRAGNLANYGYTF.

V usage is TRBV4-1 and J usage is TRBJ1-2; 11 bases map to TRBD1. This CDR3 spans 14 amino acids. Germline-derived CDR1 and CDR2 are MGHRA and YSYEKL. V lost 6 bases, J lost 5 bases, and 5 bases stayed unmatched. CDR3 sequence: CASSSGTGGYGYTF. The CDR3 DNA reads TGCGCCAGCAGTTCCGGGACAGGGGGGTATGGCTACACCTTC.

The chain recombines TRBV7-2 with TRBJ2-1; 11 bases agree with TRBD1. J gave up 4 bases and V 0 bases, and 2 bases lay outside the gene matches. This CDR3 has 16 residues. The germline V gene encodes CDR1 SGHTA and CDR2 FQGNSA. CDR3 nucleotides: TGTGCCAGCAGCTTAGCGGGACAGGGGGGGTACAATGAGCAGTTCTTC. It codes for CASSLAGQGGYNEQFF.

The CDR3 is CASSQEGRTNYGYTF. In DNA, the CDR3 is TGCGCCAGCAGCCAAGAGGGCAGGACTAACTATGGCTACACCTTC. The chain carries TRBV4-3 and TRBJ1-2; D is unresolved. The CDR3 runs 15 residues. Germline CDR1 and CDR2: LGHNA and YSLEER. V was trimmed by 0 bases and J by 0 bases, leaving 8 bases between them.

The chain links TRBV14 to TRBJ1-2; D is undetermined. CDR1 is SGHDN and CDR2 is FVKESK in the germline V gene. V was clipped by 0 bases and J by 3 bases, with 11 bases between them. This CDR3 contains 15 residues. This chain's CDR3 is CASSQDPAGYYGYTF. The CDR3 nucleotides read TGTGCCAGCAGCCAAGACCCCGCAGGTTACTATGGCTACACCTTC.

The CDR3 coding sequence is TGCGCCAGCAGCTTGACCCCGGGACAGGGTAAAGAAGCTTTCTTT. Translation: CASSLTPGQGKEAFF. The rearrangement uses TRBV5-1 and TRBJ1-1; TRBD1 agrees at 9 bases. The V and J ends lost 1 base and 8 bases, in that order; junction bases with no gene match: 9. The CDR3 has 15 amino acids. Germline V lookup: CDR1 SGHRS, CDR2 YFSETQ.

The chain couples TRBV12-3 or TRBV12-4 to TRBJ2-7; D unclear. V dropped 6 bases and J dropped 5 bases, with 11 bases sitting between them. CDR3 length: 12 residues. Written as DNA, the CDR3 is TGTGCCAGCAGCATCGGTTCCCACGAGCAGTACTTC. Translated: CASSIGSHEQYF.

This chain connects TRBV3-1 (or the pseudogene TRBV3-2) to TRBJ2-1; TRBD2 matches 10 bases. This CDR3 region has 16 residues. Germline V gene data show CDR1 as LGHDT and CDR2 as YNNKEL (reference sequence). J lost 7 bases, V lost 6 bases, and 12 bases had no gene match. In DNA, the CDR3 is TGTGCCAGCAGTATTATCCTTGGACTAGCGGAGAATGAGCAGTTCTTC. Translation: CASSIILGLAENEQFF.

The chain recombines TRBV5-4 with TRBJ2-3, with D perhaps TRBD2 (6 bases). The CDR3 spans 16 residues. Trimming took off 1 base at V and 1 base at J, with 13 bases between the two ends. CDR1 and CDR2 (germline): SGHNT, YYREEE (reference sequence). CDR3 nucleotides: TGTGCCAGCAGCTTGTATAGCGGAGGTCGCACAGATACGCAGTATTTT. This codes for CASSLYSGGRTDTQYF. The full variable domain, rest sourced from reference TRBV5-4 and TRBJ2-3, is ETGVTQSPTHLIKTRGQQVTLRCSSQSGHNTVSWYQQALGQGPQFIFQYYREEENGRGNFPPRFSGLQFPNYSSELNVNALELDDSALYLCASSLYSGGRTDTQYFGPGTRLTVL.

The DNA for the CDR3 is TGTGCCAGCAGCTTGAGAGGGGGCGCCGGGGAAAAACTGTTTTTT. It translates to CASSLRGGAGEKLFF. The genes are TRBV5-4 and TRBJ1-4; TRBD1 matches at 7 bases. There are 15 residues in the CDR3. The germline V gene encodes CDR1 SGHNT and CDR2 YYREEE (reference sequence). After removal of 1 base from V and 8 bases from J, the junction contained 8 bases not matched to a gene. Complete variable domain (other parts from reference TRBV5-4 and TRBJ1-4): ETGVTQSPTHLIKTRGQQVTLRCSSQSGHNTVSWYQQALGQGPQFIFQYYREEENGRGNFPPRFSGLQFPNYSSELNVNALELDDSALYLCASSLRGGAGEKLFFGSGTQLSVL.

This chain links TRBV3-1 (or the pseudogene TRBV3-2) with TRBJ1-1; 9 bases fit TRBD1. The CDR3 totals 17 residues. Germline V gives CDR1 LGHDT, CDR2 YNNKEL (reference sequence). With V trimmed by 4 bases and J by 0 bases, 9 bases remained unmatched. CDR3 in amino acids: CASSPYRGRTMNTEAFF. Written as DNA, the CDR3 is TGTGCCAGCAGCCCCTACAGGGGGCGCACTATGAACACTGAAGCTTTCTTT.

This chain uses TRBV28 with TRBJ2-2; D remains unclear. V was trimmed by 6 bases and J by 4 bases, leaving 6 bases between them. Germline CDR1 and CDR2: MDHEN and SYDVKM. The CDR3 has 12 amino acids. The DNA for the CDR3 is TGTGCCAGCAGAGGAGTCACCGGGGAGCTGTTTTTT. This encodes CASRGVTGELFF.

The chain carries TRBV18 and TRBJ2-3; 7 nucleotides align to TRBD2. This CDR3 comprises 16 residues. Trimming cost V 3 bases and J 4 bases; bases outside gene matches: 10. Germline V gene lookup returns CDR1 KGHSH and CDR2 LQKENI. In nucleotides, the CDR3 is TGTGCCAGCTCACCGGGGAGGGAGAGCTCCCCAGATACGCAGTATTTT. Translated: CASSPGRESSPDTQYF.

The chain has TRBV28 and TRBJ1-1; TRBD1 matches at 7 bases. Germline assignment: CDR1 MDHEN and CDR2 SYDVKM. CDR3 length: 14 amino acids. The ends lost 7 bases at V and 3 bases at J; junction bases unmatched: 8. The DNA of the CDR3 is TGTGCCAGCACCCTGACAGGGAGTTACACTGAAGCTTTCTTT. Translating it yields CASTLTGSYTEAFF.

The chain couples TRBV19 to TRBJ2-1, with TRBD1 matching 10 bases. V shed 0 bases and J 3 bases; nucleotides not matched to a gene: 2. The CDR3 spans 16 residues. Germline-derived CDR1 and CDR2 are LNHDA and SQIVND (reference sequence). The CDR3: CASSIEGQGSYNEQFF. The CDR3 nucleotides read TGTGCCAGTAGTATAGAGGGACAGGGGAGCTACAATGAGCAGTTCTTC.

The chain employs TRBV18 and TRBJ1-1, with 8 bases that match TRBD1. V lost 5 bases, J lost 6 bases, and 8 bases stayed unmatched. Germline CDR1 is KGHSH and CDR2 is LQKENI. The CDR3 runs 14 residues. The DNA of the CDR3 is TGTGCCAGCTCAACAGGACAGGGCGTCCCTGAAGCTTTCTTT. Protein product: CASSTGQGVPEAFF.

V and J are TRBV7-2 and TRBJ2-3; a weak D match, TRBD2 (7 bases). Germline V gives CDR1 SGHTA, CDR2 FQGNSA. The CDR3 extends over 14 amino acids. Between the trimmed V and J ends, which lost 5 bases and 4 bases, there was a span of 13 bases. The CDR3 sequence: CASSRGGGSDTQYF. The CDR3 coding sequence is TGTGCCAGCAGCCGTGGGGGGGGCTCAGATACGCAGTATTTT.

This clone was recorded only once. This chain connects TRBV19 to TRBJ1-4, with D uncertain. This CDR3 has 14 amino acids. Germline values: CDR1 LNHDA, CDR2 SQIVND (reference sequence). Trimming stripped 7 bases from V and 4 bases from J, with 13 bases between. The CDR3 here is CASNIPGFNEKLFF. The CDR3 nucleotides are TGTGCCAGTAACATACCGGGATTTAATGAAAAACTGTTTTTT.

The chain employs TRBV19 and TRBJ2-3; 11 nucleotides line up with TRBD2. CDR1 is LNHDA, CDR2 SQIVND, per germline (reference sequence). With 6 bases clipped from V and 2 bases from J, the junction kept 7 bases outside the gene matches. CDR3 size: 16 residues. The CDR3 spells CASSETSGVTTDTQYF. The CDR3 nucleotides read TGTGCCAGTAGCGAGACTAGCGGGGTTACCACAGATACGCAGTATTTT.

The chain couples TRBV6-2 or TRBV6-3 to TRBJ2-2; 8 bases are a match to TRBD1. The CDR3 consists of 17 residues. The germline CDR1 and CDR2 sequences are MNHEY and SVGEGT. J was trimmed by 2 bases and V by 5 bases; bases with no gene match: 10. This CDR3 reads CASSARTGGFNTGELFF. The CDR3 DNA follows: TGTGCCAGCAGTGCCCGAACAGGGGGGTTCAACACCGGGGAGCTGTTTTTT.

The chain is built from TRBV7-9 and TRBJ1-1; 7 bases match TRBD1. The J segment lost 5 bases and the V segment lost 1 base, leaving 7 bases of the junction unmatched. Germline V gene sequence: CDR1 SEHNR, CDR2 FQNEAQ (reference sequence). CDR3 size: 15 residues. The CDR3 spells CASSLEKGARTEAFF. CDR3 in DNA: TGTGCCAGCAGCTTAGAGAAGGGGGCGCGGACTGAAGCTTTCTTT.

V usage is TRBV19 and J usage is TRBJ1-1; weak D call: TRBD1 (6 bases). This CDR3 comprises 18 residues. V lost 5 bases and J lost 6, with 28 bases in between. Germline V gene data show CDR1 as LNHDA and CDR2 as SQIVND (reference sequence). CDR3 protein: CASSSSVRDLGRGAEAFF. In DNA, the CDR3 is TGTGCCAGTAGTTCATCTGTGAGAGACCTGGGGAGGGGGGCTGAAGCTTTCTTT.

CDR3 DNA sequence: TGTGCCAGCAGTCGACAGCGTCAAGAGACCCAGTACTTC. Its protein product is CASSRQRQETQYF. This chain joins TRBV6-6 and TRBJ2-5, with a tentative D call TRBD1 (5 bases). CDR1 and CDR2 (germline): MNHNY, SVGAGI (reference sequence). The CDR3 runs to 13 residues. Trimming removed 5 bases at V and 2 bases at J, with 9 bases between.

The rearrangement uses TRBV10-3 and TRBJ1-5; D uncertain. Per germline, CDR1 ENHRY and CDR2 SYGVKD. The germline V and J ends were trimmed by 2 bases and 0 bases, with 5 bases remaining between them. The CDR3 loop spans 14 amino acids. The CDR3 here is CAISEGNSNQPQHF. The CDR3 coding sequence is TGTGCCATCAGTGAGGGCAATAGCAATCAGCCCCAGCATTTT.

This sequence joins TRBV23-1 and TRBJ2-5; 12 nucleotides agree with TRBD2. TRBV23-1 is annotated as an ORF whose role is uncertain. After removal of 0 bases from V and 4 bases from J, the junction contained 9 bases not matched to a gene. The CDR3 sequence is 18 residues long. The CDR3 DNA is TGCGCCAGCAGTCAATCGAAGGCTAGCGGGAGGGTTCGAGAGACCCAGTACTTC. It is translated as CASSQSKASGRVRETQYF.

The chain has TRBV7-8 and TRBJ1-2, with D maybe TRBD1 (6 bases). The CDR3 contains 17 residues. V lost 5 bases, J lost 1 base, and 20 bases lay in between. CDR1 is SGHVS, CDR2 FQNEAQ, per germline. This CDR3 reads CASSPRSDRIRNYGYTF. CDR3 bases: TGTGCCAGCAGCCCGAGGAGCGACAGGATCCGTAACTATGGCTACACCTTC.

This chain connects TRBV7-2 to TRBJ2-1; D remains unclear. Trimming cost V 4 bases and J 4 bases, with 8 bases left between them. The length of the CDR3 is 13 residues. Germline V CDR1 and CDR2: SGHTA, FQGNSA. CDR3 loop: CASSSDKYNEQFF. In DNA form, the CDR3 reads TGTGCCAGCAGCTCCGACAAGTACAATGAGCAGTTCTTC.